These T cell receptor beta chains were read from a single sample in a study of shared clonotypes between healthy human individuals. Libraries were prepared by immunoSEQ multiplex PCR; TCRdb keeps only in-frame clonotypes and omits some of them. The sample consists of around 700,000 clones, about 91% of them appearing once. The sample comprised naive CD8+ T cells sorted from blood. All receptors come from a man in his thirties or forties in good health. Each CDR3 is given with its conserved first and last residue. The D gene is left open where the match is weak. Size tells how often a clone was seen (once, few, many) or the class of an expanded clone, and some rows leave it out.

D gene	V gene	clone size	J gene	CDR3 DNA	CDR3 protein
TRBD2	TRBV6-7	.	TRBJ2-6	TGTGCCAGCAGTTATAGTAGCGGGCCCCACTCTGGGGCCAACGTCCTGACTTTC	CASSYSSGPHSGANVLTF
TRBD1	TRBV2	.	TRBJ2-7	TGTGCCAGCAGTGGACAGGGCGACTTAACAAGGAGCTCCTACGAGCAGTACTTC	CASSGQGDLTRSSYEQYF
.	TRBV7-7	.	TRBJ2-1	TGTGCTAGCAGCTTGGGCGGGAACCCCTACAATGAGCAGTTCTTC	CASSLGGNPYNEQFF
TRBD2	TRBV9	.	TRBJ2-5	TGTGCCAGCAGCGTACCGCTAGCGGGAGAGACCCAGTACTTC	CASSVPLAGETQYF
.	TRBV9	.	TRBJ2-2	TGTGCCAGCAGCTGGGGGAACACCGGGGAGCTGTTTTTT	CASSWGNTGELFF
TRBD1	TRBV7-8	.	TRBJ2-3	TGTGCCAGCAGCCCTTCTACGGGCAGGGGGATAACACAGCGTACGCAGTATTTT	CASSPSTGRGITQRTQYF
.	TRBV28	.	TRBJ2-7	TGTGCCAGCAGTCCCAACGTCGGGAGCTACGAGCAGTACTTC	CASSPNVGSYEQYF
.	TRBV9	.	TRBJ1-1	TGTGCCAGCAGCGTAGGAGCGGGGCCGGCAGAAGCTTTCTTT	CASSVGAGPAEAFF
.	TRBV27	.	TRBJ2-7	TGTGCCAGCAGTGGGGGAAGCTCCTACGAGCAGTACTTC	CASSGGSSYEQYF
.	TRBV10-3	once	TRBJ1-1	TGTGCCATCAGTGAGTCCTGGGGAGGGTTGGACACTGAAGCTTTCTTT	CAISESWGGLDTEAFF
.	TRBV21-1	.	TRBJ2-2	TGTGCCAGCAGCAAGACACATAAAGCCCCCCGACCTAACACCGGGGAGCTGTTTTTT	CASSKTHKAPRPNTGELFF
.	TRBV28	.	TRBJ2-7	TGTGCCAGCAGCACAGGGTATCAATCGACGGAAACGCGGTATTACGAGCAGTACTTC	CASSTGYQSTETRYYEQYF
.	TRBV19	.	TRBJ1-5	TGTGCCAGTAGTATAGGACACGGCAGACATAGCAATCAGCCCCAGCATTTT	CASSIGHGRHSNQPQHF
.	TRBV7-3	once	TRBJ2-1	TGTGCCAGCAGCTCTCGCTCCAATGAGCAGTTCTTC	CASSSRSNEQFF
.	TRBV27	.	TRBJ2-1	TGTGCCAGCAGCCCATCGCCCACCAAAACCTACAATGAGCAGTTCTTC	CASSPSPTKTYNEQFF
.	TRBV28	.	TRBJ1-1	TGTGCCAGCAGCGAATTCACTCGCGGGGGAGAAGCTTTCTTT	CASSEFTRGGEAFF
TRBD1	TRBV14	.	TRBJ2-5	TGTGCCAGCAGCCATCCTCCTTCGGACAGGGGGTTCCAAGAGACCCAGTACTTC	CASSHPPSDRGFQETQYF
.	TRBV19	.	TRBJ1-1	TGTGCCAGTAGTTCCGACGGGGGGACGAACACTGAAGCTTTCTTT	CASSSDGGTNTEAFF
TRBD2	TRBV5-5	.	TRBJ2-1	TGTGCCAGCAGCTCCCCCCCCCATGGACTAGCGGGAGGCAATGAGCAGTTCTTC	CASSSPPHGLAGGNEQFF
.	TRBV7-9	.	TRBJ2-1	TGTGCCACCGGAGACCGGGCCTACAATGAGCAGTTCTTC	CATGDRAYNEQFF
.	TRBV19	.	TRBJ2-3	TGTGCCAGTAGGCTCGGGATTGCGACAGATACGCAGTATTTT	CASRLGIATDTQYF
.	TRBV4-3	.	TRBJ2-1	TGCGCCAGCAGCCAAGTGGCGGGAGAGCAGTTCTTC	CASSQVAGEQFF
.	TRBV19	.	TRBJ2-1	TGTGCCAGTAGTTTGTGGGAAGGGGTCGAGCAGTTCTTC	CASSLWEGVEQFF
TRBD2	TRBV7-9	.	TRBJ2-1	TGTGCCAGCAGCCCCGTGCTAGCGGGAGTTGATGAGCAGTTCTTC	CASSPVLAGVDEQFF
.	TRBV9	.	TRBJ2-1	TGTGCCAGCAATAGGGACGGCGATTTAAATGAGCAGTTCTTC	CASNRDGDLNEQFF
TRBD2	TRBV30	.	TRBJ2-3	TGTGCCTGGAGTGTAAGTAGCGGGGGCACAGATACGCAGTATTTT	CAWSVSSGGTDTQYF
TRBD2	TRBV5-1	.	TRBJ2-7	TGCGCCAGCAGCTTGTTTAGCGGGACCCCAAGCTCCTACGAGCAGTACTTC	CASSLFSGTPSSYEQYF
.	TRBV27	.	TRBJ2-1	TGTGCCAGCAGGACGAGTTCCGGGACTCCCAGCTCCTACAATGAGCAGTTCTTC	CASRTSSGTPSSYNEQFF
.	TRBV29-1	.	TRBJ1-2	TGCAGCGTTGAGGGGAGGGCTGGCTACACCTTC	CSVEGRAGYTF
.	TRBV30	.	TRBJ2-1	TGTGCCTGGAGTGTACCCCGGGACGCTCACAATGAGCAGTTCTTC	CAWSVPRDAHNEQFF
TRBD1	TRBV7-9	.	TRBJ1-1	TGTGCCAGCAGCTCCTGGACAGGGCACACTGAAGCTTTCTTT	CASSSWTGHTEAFF
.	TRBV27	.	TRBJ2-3	TGTGCCAGCAGTTTTCAAGCGATAGCGACAGATACGCAGTATTTT	CASSFQAIATDTQYF
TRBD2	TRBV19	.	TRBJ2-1	TGTGCCAGTAGCGCCGGGACTAGCGGCGCATACAATGAGCAGTTCTTC	CASSAGTSGAYNEQFF
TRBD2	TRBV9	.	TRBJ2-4	TGTGCCAGCAGCGCGACCGCGGGACTAGCGGGAGAGGAGGCCAAAAACATTCAGTACTTC	CASSATAGLAGEEAKNIQYF
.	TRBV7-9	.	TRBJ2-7	TGTGCCAGCAGCTCGCAAGCCTACGAGCAGTACTTC	CASSSQAYEQYF
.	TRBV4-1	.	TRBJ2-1	TGCGCCAGCAGCCTAAGGGAGTCGGAATACAATGAGCAGTTCTTC	CASSLRESEYNEQFF
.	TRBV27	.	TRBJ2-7	TGTGCCAGCAACGTTGGGGGTGGGGGCGAGCAGTACTTC	CASNVGGGGEQYF
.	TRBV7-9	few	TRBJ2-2	TGTGCCAGCAGGTCCGGTACCGCCGGGGAGCTGTTTTTT	CASRSGTAGELFF
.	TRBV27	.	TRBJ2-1	TGTGCCAGCAGTTTAGGCTGGACTATCCTTAGCTCCTACAATGAGCAGTTCTTC	CASSLGWTILSSYNEQFF
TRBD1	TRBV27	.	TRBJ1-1	TGTGCCAGCAGTACGAAGACAGGGGTGGAGACTGAAGCTTTCTTT	CASSTKTGVETEAFF
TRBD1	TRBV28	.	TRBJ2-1	TGTGCCAGCAACGTCGGACAGGGTTCCTACAATGAGCAGTTCTTC	CASNVGQGSYNEQFF
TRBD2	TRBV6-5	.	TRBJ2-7	TGTGCCAGCAGTTACTGGAGCGGGGACTCGCTGGACGAGCAGTACTTC	CASSYWSGDSLDEQYF
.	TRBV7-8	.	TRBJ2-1	TGTGCCAGCAGCTTCGGAAATGAGCAGTTCTTC	CASSFGNEQFF
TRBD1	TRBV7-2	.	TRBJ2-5	TGTGCCAGCAGCTCCCCGGGGACAGGGAGCGGTACATACCAAGAGACCCAGTACTTC	CASSSPGTGSGTYQETQYF
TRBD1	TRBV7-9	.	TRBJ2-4	TGTGCCAGCAGCCCCCAGACTTTGGACAGGGGGAACATTCAGTACTTC	CASSPQTLDRGNIQYF
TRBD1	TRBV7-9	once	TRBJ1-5	TGTGCCAGCAGCCGCACCGGGACAGTTAGCAATCAGCCCCAGCATTTT	CASSRTGTVSNQPQHF